This entry is about one TCR beta chain. CDR3 length equals 13 residues. Germline V gene sequence: CDR1 WNHNN, CDR2 SYGVQD (reference sequence). Trimming took 7 bases from V and 9 from J; bases not matched to a gene: 8. Per the authors' pipeline: Amplified reference gene primers provided the basis for estimating nucleated cell counts. Produced via immunoSEQ multiplex PCR; TCRdb's table is partial and in-frame only. The V and J calls and clone size are taken from that table; D and trimming were inferred from the DNA. The table includes 60,000 to 65,000 clones, approximately 90% detected once. This specimen belongs to a study of blood T cell repertoires in COVID-19. The wider study: Researchers got acute and convalescent COVID-19 samples from the United States, Italy and Spain. PBMCs, B-cell-depleted T cells, or T cells were the source of the cDNA or gDNA that made up the material.

The sequenced sample was peripheral blood. This chain joins TRBV10-1 and TRBJ2-1; 8 positions match TRBD2. This TCR derives from a human donor with active COVID-19. The donor label of this sample is uncertain. The CDR3 DNA reads TGCGCCAGCAAACCGGGACTAGAGGGTGAGCAGTTCTTC. Protein: CASKPGLEGEQFF.